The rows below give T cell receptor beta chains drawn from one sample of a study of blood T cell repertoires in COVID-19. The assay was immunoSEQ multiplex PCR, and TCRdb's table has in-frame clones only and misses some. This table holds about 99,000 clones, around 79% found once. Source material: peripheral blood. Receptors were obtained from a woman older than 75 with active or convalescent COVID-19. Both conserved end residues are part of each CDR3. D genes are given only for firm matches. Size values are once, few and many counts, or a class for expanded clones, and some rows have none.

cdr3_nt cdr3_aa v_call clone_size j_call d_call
TGTGCCAGCAGAAGGACTGGAGGCGATACGCAGTATTTT CASRRTGGDTQYF TRBV7-2 NA TRBJ2-3 NA
TGTGCCAGCTCTGAATTAGGGGGTAGCAATCAGCCCCAGCATTTT CASSELGGSNQPQHF TRBV18 NA TRBJ1-5 NA
TGTGCCAGCAGTTTGTCCCGACAGGGGGGCTACGAGCAGTACTTC CASSLSRQGGYEQYF TRBV27 NA TRBJ2-7 TRBD1
TGTGCCAGCAGCTTGGGCCCCGGGAGAGAGACCCAGTACTTC CASSLGPGRETQYF TRBV5-1 NA TRBJ2-5 NA
TGTGCCAGCAGCTCGGGCGGGAGGGCCTTTATGAATGAGCAGTTCTTC CASSSGGRAFMNEQFF TRBV5-1 NA TRBJ2-1 TRBD2
TGTGCCAGCAGCTTAACAATAACCGGGGAGCTGTTTTTT CASSLTITGELFF TRBV5-1 few TRBJ2-2 NA
TGTGCCAGCAGGGTAACAGCCCCGAACACTGAAGCTTTCTTT CASRVTAPNTEAFF TRBV28 NA TRBJ1-1 NA
TGTGCCTGGAGCATCTCGGACTTCACAGATACGCAGTATTTT CAWSISDFTDTQYF TRBV30 NA TRBJ2-3 NA
TGTGCCAGCAGCCTGTCGACTAGCGGGATTTCAAGAGATACGCAGTATTTT CASSLSTSGISRDTQYF TRBV7-6 NA TRBJ2-3 TRBD2
TGTGCCAGCAGTTTAAGGGGAACCTACGAGCAGTACTTC CASSLRGTYEQYF TRBV27 NA TRBJ2-7 NA
TGTGCCAGCAGCGTAGGGTGGGGACAGGGGCTGCAAAAACTGTTTTTT CASSVGWGQGLQKLFF TRBV9 NA TRBJ1-4 TRBD1
TGTGCCAGTAGCCAAGAAGACAGCACCGGGGAGCTGTTTTTT CASSQEDSTGELFF TRBV19 once TRBJ2-2 NA
TGTGCCAGCAGCTCTGGGCGGGGCGGGAGGCAATCCTACGAGCAGTACTTC CASSSGRGGRQSYEQYF TRBV7-2 NA TRBJ2-7 TRBD2
TGTGCCAGCAGCAGCGACAGGTCCCGGGGGACCCAGTACTTC CASSSDRSRGTQYF TRBV7-2 few TRBJ2-5 NA
TGTGCCAGCAGGGGGGGAAACACTGAAGCTTTCTTT CASRGGNTEAFF TRBV28 NA TRBJ1-1 NA